The 20 T cell receptor beta chains below were found in one sample sequenced in a study of blood T cell repertoires in COVID-19. The assay was immunoSEQ multiplex PCR, and TCRdb's table has in-frame clones only and misses some. The table has 150,000 to 200,000 clones, roughly 86% seen once. Sample: peripheral blood. Every receptor here comes from a man aged 35 to 55 who had recovered from COVID-19.

This clone has just one count. The chain carries TRBV6-6 and TRBJ1-4; unclear D gene. This CDR3 region has 12 residues. Germline CDR1 MNHNY, CDR2 SVGAGI (reference sequence). Between the trimmed V and J ends, which lost 7 bases and 5 bases, there was a span of 8 bases. The CDR3 region has the DNA TGTGCCAGCAAAGCGGGGAATGAAAAACTGTTTTTT. Translated: CASKAGNEKLFF.

The chain carries TRBV30 and TRBJ2-7, with no clear D. The CDR3 has 14 residues. The germline V and J ends were trimmed by 0 bases and 6 bases, with 15 bases remaining between them. Germline V lookup: CDR1 GTSNPN, CDR2 SVGIG (reference sequence). The CDR3 DNA is TGTGCCTGGAGTGTACCAAGGCAGCGTATCGAGCAGTACTTC. Translated, it gives CAWSVPRQRIEQYF.

The chain has TRBV6-5 and TRBJ2-7; 8 nucleotides agree with TRBD1. The germline V gene has CDR1 MNHEY and CDR2 SVGAGI. The CDR3 is made up of 15 amino acids. The ends lost 6 bases at V and 4 bases at J; junction bases unmatched: 11. CDR3 in amino acids: CASSGQGTGRYEQYF. CDR3 nucleotide sequence: TGTGCCAGCAGCGGGCAGGGGACAGGAAGATACGAGCAGTACTTC.

The CDR3, as DNA: TGTGCCAGCAGTGAATCTTATGGCTACACCTTC. It encodes CASSESYGYTF. The gene calls are TRBV2 and TRBJ1-2, with D unresolved. Germline CDR1 is SNHLY and CDR2 is FYNNEI. V was clipped by 2 bases and J by 5 bases, with 3 bases between them. The CDR3 runs to 11 residues.

CDR3 region: CASSWTSGFNEQFF. The CDR3 DNA sequence: TGTGCCAGCAGTTGGACTAGCGGGTTCAATGAGCAGTTCTTC. The rearrangement joins TRBV6-2 or TRBV6-3 to TRBJ2-1; 11 bases fit TRBD2. The trim removed 4 bases at V and 6 bases at J, leaving 2 bases unmatched. CDR1 is MNHEY and CDR2 is SVGEGT in the germline V gene. CDR3 length: 14 residues.

CDR3 loop: CSATTGNEQYF. DNA of the CDR3: TGCAGTGCGACGACAGGGAACGAGCAGTACTTC. The V gene is TRBV20-1, the J gene TRBJ2-7; 7 nucleotides agree with TRBD1. Germline lookup yields CDR1 DFQATT and CDR2 SNEGSKA (reference sequence). The CDR3 has 11 amino acids. The V segment lost 6 bases and the J segment 5 bases; nucleotides outside the gene matches: 4.

The chain employs TRBV18 and TRBJ2-7; weak D call: TRBD1 (6 bases). The germline gives CDR1 KGHSH, CDR2 LQKENI. V lost 1 base to trimming and J lost 5 bases, with 9 bases between them. This CDR3 is built from 13 residues. In nucleotides, the CDR3 is TGTGCCAGCTCACCACGGGGGCGCGACGAGCAGTACTTC. This translates into CASSPRGRDEQYF.

The chain recombines TRBV27 with TRBJ2-7; no clear D gene. The V end was cut by 3 bases, the J end by 2 bases, with 11 bases between. The CDR3 contains 14 residues. Looked up from germline, CDR1 is MNHEY and CDR2 is SMNVEV (reference sequence). The CDR3 sequence is CASSLRQPPYEQYF. The CDR3 nucleotides read TGTGCCAGCAGTTTGAGGCAGCCACCCTACGAGCAGTACTTC.

This clone was seen only once. V gene TRBV6-5 combines with J gene TRBJ1-1; maybe TRBD1 (5 bases). Germline CDR1 reads MNHEY; CDR2 reads SVGAGI. The CDR3 is 14 residues long. Trimming took 6 bases from V and 1 from J, leaving 12 bases between them. CDR3 DNA: TGTGCCAGCAGGCGACAGATTGGGAACACTGAAGCTTTCTTT. This translates into CASRRQIGNTEAFF.

This clone came up once. This chain links TRBV6-1 with TRBJ2-1; TRBD1 matches 9 bases. Looked up from germline, CDR1 is MNHNS and CDR2 is SASEGT. The V and J ends lost 1 base and 15 bases, in that order; junction bases with no gene match: 4. The CDR3 consists of 12 residues. Written as DNA, the CDR3 is TGTGCCAGCAGTGAAGTTGACAGGGGGTCGTTCTTC. Translated, it gives CASSEVDRGSFF.

The V call is TRBV9, the J call TRBJ1-1; no definite D call. The CDR3 length is 13 residues. V lost 6 bases to trimming and J lost 1 base, with 10 bases between them. CDR1 is SGDLS and CDR2 is YYNGEE in the germline V gene. The CDR3 spells CASTQTANTEAFF. CDR3 DNA: TGTGCCAGCACTCAGACTGCGAACACTGAAGCTTTCTTT.

The table lists this clone with a few counts. The chain links TRBV7-2 to TRBJ2-1; no definite D call. The V end lost 8 bases, the J end lost 0 bases, and 17 bases lay between the germline ends. The CDR3 extends over 16 amino acids. Germline V gene data show CDR1 as SGHTA and CDR2 as FQGNSA. The CDR3 reads CASSHLWSSSYNEQFF. The CDR3, as DNA: TGTGCCAGCTCCCATTTGTGGTCGAGCTCCTACAATGAGCAGTTCTTC.

The V call is TRBV7-2, the J call TRBJ2-1, with D perhaps matching TRBD1 (6 bases). V lost 5 bases, J lost 6 bases, and 20 bases lay in between. The V gene's germline CDR1 is SGHTA and CDR2 FQGNSA. The CDR3 has 16 residues. The CDR3 nucleotides are TGTGCCAGCAGCCAGGGGTCGGGAAGGCCGATCAATGAGCAGTTCTTC. Its translation is CASSQGSGRPINEQFF.

The V call is TRBV5-1, the J call TRBJ1-1; D unresolved. Germline V gene lookup returns CDR1 SGHRS and CDR2 YFSETQ. With 4 bases removed from V and 5 bases from J, the gap between germline ends came to 18 bases. This CDR3 is 15 amino acids long. The CDR3 is CASSPGGGEGTEAFF. Here the CDR3 DNA reads TGCGCCAGCAGCCCCGGCGGCGGGGAAGGGACTGAAGCTTTCTTT. Full variable domain (remainder filled in from reference TRBV5-1 and TRBJ1-1): KAGVTQTPRYLIKTRGQQVTLSCSPISGHRSVSWYQQTPGQGLQFLFEYFSETQRNKGNFPGRFSGRQFSNSRSEMNVSTLELGDSALYLCASSPGGGEGTEAFFGQGTRLTVV.

The rearrangement links TRBV2 to TRBJ2-1; D is perhaps TRBD1 (6 bases). Looked up from germline, CDR1 is SNHLY and CDR2 is FYNNEI. CDR3 length: 19 residues. Between the trimmed V and J ends, which lost 0 bases and 5 bases, there was a span of 23 bases. This chain's CDR3 is CASSEALRGALQGDNEQFF. As DNA, the CDR3 is TGTGCCAGCAGTGAAGCGCTTCGAGGAGCCTTACAGGGAGACAATGAGCAGTTCTTC.

The chain has TRBV6-5 and TRBJ1-1; 8 bases fit TRBD1. This CDR3 comprises 14 residues. Germline V gene sequence: CDR1 MNHEY, CDR2 SVGAGI. The V and J ends lost 2 bases and 6 bases, in that order; junction bases with no gene match: 5. CDR3 residues: CASSYTGGAPEAFF. The DNA of the CDR3 is TGTGCCAGCAGTTACACAGGGGGTGCTCCTGAAGCTTTCTTT.

V usage is TRBV24-1 and J usage is TRBJ2-3; D might be TRBD2 (6 bases). The CDR3 sequence is 12 residues long. Germline V gene sequence: CDR1 KGHDR, CDR2 SFDVKD. Trimming shortened V by 5 bases and J by 8 bases, and 10 bases separated the two germline ends. CDR3 sequence: CATSVGGGTQYF. In DNA, the CDR3 is TGTGCCACCAGTGTTGGGGGAGGTACGCAGTATTTT.

The chain couples TRBV20-1 to TRBJ1-2; 7 bases align to TRBD1. Trimming cost V 8 bases and J 6 bases; bases outside gene matches: 6. Per the germline V gene, CDR1 is DFQATT and CDR2 is SNEGSKA (reference sequence). The CDR3 totals 11 residues. The CDR3 protein is CSYHRGDGYTF. CDR3 DNA sequence: TGCAGTTACCACAGGGGTGATGGCTACACCTTC.

The chain joins TRBV15 to TRBJ2-5; possible D gene TRBD2, 6 bases. Germline values: CDR1 LNHNV, CDR2 YYDKDF (reference sequence). With 9 bases removed from V and 3 bases from J, the gap between germline ends came to 14 bases. This CDR3 is 13 amino acids long. The CDR3 reads CATKWRVEETQYF. CDR3 coding DNA: TGTGCCACTAAGTGGAGGGTCGAAGAGACCCAGTACTTC.

The chain combines TRBV6-2 or TRBV6-3 with TRBJ2-2, with a weak D call TRBD2 (6 bases). Germline assignment: CDR1 MNHEY and CDR2 SVGEGT. The CDR3 is 15 amino acids. Trimming took off 4 bases at V and 7 bases at J, with 16 bases between the two ends. The CDR3 protein is CASSLVHPGVGELFF. The DNA of the CDR3 is TGTGCCAGCAGTTTGGTCCACCCGGGAGTCGGGGAGCTGTTTTTT.